This T cell receptor beta chain came from a study of naive and memory T cell subsets. Ligated cDNA underwent four rounds of PCR with nested alpha and beta constant region primers and SP2. In TCRdb, the UMI-ligation and nested PCR reads were re-called with MiXCR into one record per CDR3 protein. The table shows 25,000 to 35,000 distinct CDR3 sequences, with more than 6.5% occurring only once. Overall study findings and caveats: Delayed type IV hypersensitivity infiltration was taken to explain higher tuberculin-site TCR counts.

A note on this clonotype: The antigen is undetermined.

Sample treatment: skin biopsy from PPD injection site in Mantoux-positive individual. An oligonucleotide containing a UMI was ligated to the 3' end of TCR cDNA. Skin biopsies came from PPD injection sites in Mantoux-positive individuals. The sequenced sample was skin, obtained from a tuberculin skin test site. The clonotype originates from an adult in good health.

The CDR3 nucleotides are TGCAGCGTTGACGGTTGGACAGGGGGCGAGAGGCCTGGCTACACCTTC. Translated, it gives CSVDGWTGGERPGYTF. This chain joins TRBV29-1 and TRBJ1-2, with 11 positions matching TRBD1. With 3 bases clipped from V and 7 bases from J, the junction kept 13 bases outside the gene matches. CDR1 and CDR2 (germline): SQVTM, ANQGSEA. CDR3 length equals 16 residues.